One and the same sample provided the 12 T cell receptor beta chains below, sequenced in a study of CD8+ T cells in alopecia areata. Once RNA had been extracted, it was reverse transcribed into cDNA to act as the sequencing template. Only in-frame clones appear in the TCRdb table, and some are missing; sequencing was by immunoSEQ multiplex PCR. The sample holds over 200,000 clones; about three fifths are singletons and the top ten take roughly 4.2%. Treatment denoted: oral pan-JAK inhibitor, 5-10 mg twice daily. Here the sequenced sample was CD4+ T cells sorted from blood, taken at week 4, from a patient treated with tofacitinib. These receptors came from a human donor with alopecia areata.

The CDR3 protein is CASSLVGGAGELFF. The CDR3 bases are TGCGCCAGCAGCTTGGTAGGGGGTGCCGGGGAGCTGTTTTTT. The J gene is TRBJ2-2, the V gene TRBV5-1; D perhaps matches TRBD1 (6 bases). CDR3 length equals 14 residues. The V end lost 0 bases, the J end lost 6 bases, and 9 bases lay between the germline ends. Germline V gives CDR1 SGHRS, CDR2 YFSETQ.

J is TRBJ2-3 and V is TRBV4-2; 8 bases align to TRBD1. CDR1 LGHNA and CDR2 YNFKEQ come from the germline V gene. The CDR3 extends over 17 amino acids. The J segment lost 3 bases and the V segment lost 0 bases, leaving 8 bases of the junction unmatched. CDR3 sequence: CASSQEYTGGKTDTQYF. The CDR3 DNA sequence: TGTGCCAGCAGCCAAGAATACACAGGGGGAAAGACAGATACGCAGTATTTT.

This rearrangement joins TRBV29-1 to TRBJ1-2; D remains ambiguous. The V gene's germline CDR1 is SQVTM and CDR2 ANQGSEA. The CDR3 loop spans 12 amino acids. The V end lost 4 bases, the J end lost 4 bases, and 10 bases lay between the germline ends. This chain's CDR3 is CSVGSEFYGYTF. The CDR3 DNA reads as TGCAGCGTTGGGAGTGAATTCTATGGCTACACCTTC.

The chain recombines TRBV5-1 with TRBJ2-3; 10 nucleotides line up with TRBD2. The CDR3 has 15 amino acids. V gave up 8 bases and J gave up 5 bases; unmatched junction bases: 11. The germline V gene encodes CDR1 SGHRS and CDR2 YFSETQ. Written as DNA, the CDR3 is TGCGCCAGTGAGCGGGGGGGCCTTGTAGGAGATACGCAGTATTTT. Its translation is CASERGGLVGDTQYF.

The J gene is TRBJ1-2, the V gene TRBV19, with D possibly TRBD1 on 6 matching bases. This CDR3 is built from 14 residues. V lost 9 bases and J 9 bases, leaving 23 bases between the germline ends. The V gene's germline CDR1 is LNHDA and CDR2 SQIVND (reference sequence). Here the CDR3 reads CASSSPNIGTSYTF. The CDR3 region has the DNA TGTGCCAGCTCCAGCCCGAACATCGGGACAAGCTACACCTTC.

The chain links TRBV9 to TRBJ1-1, with a possible D match to TRBD1 (5 bases). Per germline, CDR1 SGDLS and CDR2 YYNGEE. Trimming pared 0 bases from V and 3 bases from J, leaving 12 bases between. This CDR3 has 15 amino acids. CDR3 amino acids: CASSVGGAGDTEAFF. CDR3 nucleotides: TGTGCCAGCAGCGTAGGCGGGGCGGGGGACACTGAAGCTTTCTTT. Using reference TRBV9 and TRBJ1-1 for the parts outside the CDR3, the full variable domain is DSGVTQTPKHLITATGQRVTLRCSPRSGDLSVYWYQQSLDQGLQFLIQYYNGEERAKGNILERFSAQQFPDLHSELNLSSLELGDSALYFCASSVGGAGDTEAFFGQGTRLTVV.

This clone appeared once. This chain joins TRBV4-3 and TRBJ1-2, with D unclear. The CDR3 runs to 14 residues. Trimming shortened V by 0 bases and J by 7 bases, and 12 bases separated the two germline ends. Germline V CDR1 and CDR2: LGHNA, YSLEER. CDR3 in DNA: TGCGCCAGCAGCCAAGATAAGGCAGGAGGTGGCTACACCTTC. This gives the protein CASSQDKAGGGYTF.

The chain combines TRBV15 with TRBJ1-1, with 9 positions matching TRBD1. This CDR3 is built from 16 residues. The trim removed 8 bases at V and 0 bases at J, leaving 10 bases unmatched. Germline loops: CDR1 LNHNV, CDR2 YYDKDF (reference sequence). CDR3 residues: CATGGQGATMNTEAFF. DNA for the CDR3: TGTGCCACCGGGGGACAGGGCGCAACGATGAACACTGAAGCTTTCTTT.

This sequence joins TRBV14 and TRBJ1-2; perhaps TRBD1 as D (5 bases). V was cut by 0 bases and J by 6 bases, with 14 bases left in between. CDR1 SGHDN and CDR2 FVKESK come from the germline V gene. There are 15 residues in the CDR3. The chain's CDR3 is CASSQDRWGRDGYTF. CDR3 coding DNA: TGTGCCAGCAGCCAAGATCGTTGGGGGAGAGATGGCTACACCTTC.

The chain recombines TRBV4-2 with TRBJ2-5; D not certain. The CDR3 runs to 11 residues. The ends were cut back, 5 bases at V and 0 bases at J, with 1 base in the middle. Germline CDR1 is LGHNA and CDR2 is YNFKEQ. This chain's CDR3 is CASSYQETQYF. The DNA for the CDR3 is TGTGCCAGCAGCTACCAAGAGACCCAGTACTTC.

In DNA form, the CDR3 reads TGTGCCTGGACAGGGACAATAGGCAATCAGCCCCAGCATTTT. It translates to CAWTGTIGNQPQHF. The chain combines TRBV30 with TRBJ1-5; the D gene is possibly TRBD1 (6 bases). The V gene lost 4 bases and the J gene lost 2 bases, with 12 bases spanning the gap. This CDR3 spans 14 amino acids. Germline CDR1 GTSNPN, CDR2 SVGIG (reference sequence). Full variable domain (rest looked up from reference TRBV30 and TRBJ1-5): SQTIHQWPATLVQPVGSPLSLECTVEGTSNPNLYWYRQAAGRGLQLLFYSVGIGQISSEVPQNLSASRPQDRQFILSSKKLLLSDSGFYLCAWTGTIGNQPQHFGDGTRLSIL.

The genes are TRBV30 and TRBJ1-2; D not resolved. This CDR3 is 12 amino acids long. Germline CDR1 reads GTSNPN; CDR2 reads SVGIG (reference sequence). V was clipped by 2 bases and J by 8 bases, with 12 bases between them. The CDR3 DNA reads as TGTGCCTGGAGTCCCTATAGCGGGGGCTACACCTTC. Amino acids: CAWSPYSGGYTF.